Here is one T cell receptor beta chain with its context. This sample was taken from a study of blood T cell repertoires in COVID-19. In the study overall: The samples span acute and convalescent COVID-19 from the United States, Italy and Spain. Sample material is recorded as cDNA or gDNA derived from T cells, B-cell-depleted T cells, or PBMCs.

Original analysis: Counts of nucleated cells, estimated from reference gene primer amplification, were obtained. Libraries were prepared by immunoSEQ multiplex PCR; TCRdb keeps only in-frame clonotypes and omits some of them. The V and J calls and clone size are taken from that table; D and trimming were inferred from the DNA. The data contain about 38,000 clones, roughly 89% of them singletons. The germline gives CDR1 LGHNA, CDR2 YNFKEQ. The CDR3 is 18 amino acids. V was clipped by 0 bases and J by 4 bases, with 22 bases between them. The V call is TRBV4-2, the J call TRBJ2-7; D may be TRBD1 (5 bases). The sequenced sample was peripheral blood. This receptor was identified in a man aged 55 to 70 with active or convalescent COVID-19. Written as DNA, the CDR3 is TGTGCCAGCAGCCAAGATAAAGGGGTTCTGGGCTTTGGTTACGAGCAGTACTTC. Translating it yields CASSQDKGVLGFGYEQYF.